This TCR beta chain originates from a study of type 1 regulatory T cells. At the level of the study: This in vitro CD4 product, T-allo10, is enriched for Tr1 cells and alloantigen-specific. Notes on the study in general: Tr1 cells had a more restricted TCR repertoire than non-Tr1 cells.

The length of the CDR3 is 14 residues. V was clipped by 1 base and J by 5 bases, with 8 bases between them. CDR1 LGHNA and CDR2 YNFKEQ come from the germline V gene. TCRdb reprocessed the reads via MiXCR and lists one record per CDR3 protein. The table has about 65,000 distinct CDR3 sequences, around 49% seen once. To note about this clonotype: Its antigen is currently unknown.

The rearrangement uses TRBV4-2 and TRBJ1-4; D is undetermined. This TCR was sampled from a human donor in good health. Sequencing was performed on cultured non-Tr1 T cells, either the whole culture or a sorted T cell fraction (not recorded which). The CDR3 region is CASSQGQENEKLFF. The DNA of the CDR3 is TGTGCCAGCAGCCAAGGGCAGGAGAATGAAAAACTGTTTTTT.